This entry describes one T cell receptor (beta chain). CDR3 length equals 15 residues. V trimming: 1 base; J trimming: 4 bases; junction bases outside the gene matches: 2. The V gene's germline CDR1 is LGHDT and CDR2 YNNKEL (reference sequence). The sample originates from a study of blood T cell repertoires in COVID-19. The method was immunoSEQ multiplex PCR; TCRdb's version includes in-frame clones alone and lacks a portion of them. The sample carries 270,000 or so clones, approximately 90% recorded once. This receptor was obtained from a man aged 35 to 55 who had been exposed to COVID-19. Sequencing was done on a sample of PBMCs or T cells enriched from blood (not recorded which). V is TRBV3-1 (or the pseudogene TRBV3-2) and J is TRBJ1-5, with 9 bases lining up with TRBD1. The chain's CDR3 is CASSQAGQGNQPQHF. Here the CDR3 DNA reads TGTGCCAGCAGCCAAGCGGGACAGGGTAATCAGCCCCAGCATTTT.